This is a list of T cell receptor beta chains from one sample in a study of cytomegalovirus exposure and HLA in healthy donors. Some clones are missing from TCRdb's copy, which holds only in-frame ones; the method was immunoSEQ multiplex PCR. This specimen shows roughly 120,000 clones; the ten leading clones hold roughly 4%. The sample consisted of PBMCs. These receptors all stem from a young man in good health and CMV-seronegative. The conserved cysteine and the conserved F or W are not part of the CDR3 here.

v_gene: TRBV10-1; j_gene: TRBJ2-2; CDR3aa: ASSEGLARTGELF
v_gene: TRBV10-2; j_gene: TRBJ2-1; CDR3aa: ASKDVGRVIRKQF
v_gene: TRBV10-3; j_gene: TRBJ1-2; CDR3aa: ATLSKYWDTLVPDYGYT
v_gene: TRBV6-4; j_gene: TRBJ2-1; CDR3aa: ASSAAPGDEQF
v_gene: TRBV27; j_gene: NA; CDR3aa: ASRDRRTVESYEQY
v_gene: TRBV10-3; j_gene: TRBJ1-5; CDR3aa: AISQGWGEQPQH
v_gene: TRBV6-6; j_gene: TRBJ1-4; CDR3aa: ASSLGQPEKLF
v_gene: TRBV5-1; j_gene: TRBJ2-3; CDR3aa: ASSLLASGSSTDTQY
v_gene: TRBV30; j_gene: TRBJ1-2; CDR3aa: ACAGGYGYT
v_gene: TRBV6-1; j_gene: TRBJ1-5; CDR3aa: ASSDISDSPTWDQPQH
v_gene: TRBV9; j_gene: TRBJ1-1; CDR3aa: ASSPTVNTEAF
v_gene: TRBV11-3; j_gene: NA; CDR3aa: ASSLASAEQY
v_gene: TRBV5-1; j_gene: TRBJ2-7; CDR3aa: ASSFTWDRGLYYEQY
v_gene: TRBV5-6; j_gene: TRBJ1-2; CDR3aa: ASSRDRVRSNYGYT
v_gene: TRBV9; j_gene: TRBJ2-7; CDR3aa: ASGTGDVYEQY
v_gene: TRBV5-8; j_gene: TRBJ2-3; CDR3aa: ASSSGLRGGADTQY
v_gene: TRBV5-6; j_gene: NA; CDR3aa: ASSPTETTYEQY
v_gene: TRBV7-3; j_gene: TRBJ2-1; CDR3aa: ASSLTQGTSLRRTEQF
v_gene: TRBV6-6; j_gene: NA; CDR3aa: ASSYVGVRSEQY
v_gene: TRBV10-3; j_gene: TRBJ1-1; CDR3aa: AMRDGGYTEAF
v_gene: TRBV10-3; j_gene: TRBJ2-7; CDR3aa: AISDPGQGGNEQY
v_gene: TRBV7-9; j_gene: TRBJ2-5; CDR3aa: ASSQPNLETQY
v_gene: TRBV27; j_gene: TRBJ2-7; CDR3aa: ASSFVYSSYEQY
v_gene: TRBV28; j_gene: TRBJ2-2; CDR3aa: ASSLGPGTGANTGELF
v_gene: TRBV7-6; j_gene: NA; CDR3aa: ASSLSWGGGSYEQY
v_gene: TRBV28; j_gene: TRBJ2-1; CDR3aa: ASSFPGTGSGEQF
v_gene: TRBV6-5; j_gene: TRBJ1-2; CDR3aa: ASSSDQGGYGYT
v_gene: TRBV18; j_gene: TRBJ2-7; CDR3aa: ASSKGRQGIYEQY
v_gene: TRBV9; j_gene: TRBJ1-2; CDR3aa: ASSVEGSRRRQGGYT
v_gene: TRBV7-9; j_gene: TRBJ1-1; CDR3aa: ASSSVGTEAF
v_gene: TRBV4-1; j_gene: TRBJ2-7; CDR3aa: ASAIGLAGEREQY
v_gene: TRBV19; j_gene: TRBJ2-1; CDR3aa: ASSTCGRGSSYNEQF